This record concerns one T cell receptor beta chain sequence. Its antigen is still unknown. There are 15 residues in the CDR3. Germline V CDR1 and CDR2: SGHDT, YYEEEE. Trimming took 0 bases from V and 4 from J, leaving 12 bases between them. This entry comes from a study of T-cell memory formation after mild COVID-19. Study-wide findings and caveats: Researchers found some responding clones in pre-infection memory, a sign that cross-reactive memory joined. Chiefly within CM and EM were the contracting CD4+ clones; CD8+ ones were within EMRA. CD4/CD8 balance held among clones contracting day 15 to 85, and later expanders leaned CD4+.

TCRdb re-called the 5' RACE reads through MiXCR, storing one row per CDR3 protein. The sample has a few hundred thousand distinct CDR3 sequences, roughly 18% seen once. The sequencing sample was made of PBMCs or a T cell subset sorted from them (not recorded which). The sequence was obtained from a man between 18 and 35 years old who had mild COVID-19 (a few samples of this study predate the infection). Cell type and time point are not known. The chain carries TRBV5-6 and TRBJ2-3, with D possibly matching TRBD2 (6 bases). The CDR3 DNA reads TGTGCCAGCAGCTTGGACAAGGGAGGTTCAGATACGCAGTATTTT. Its protein product is CASSLDKGGSDTQYF.